The 15 T cell receptor beta chains reported below all come from one sample, sequenced in a study of post-analysis software for immune sequencing data. Regarding the study as a whole: The five TRBV segments detected at higher frequency in patients than in controls included TRBV5-6, TRBV5-1 and TRBV20-1.

These TCRs' antigens remain unknown. Each TCR beta cDNA library carried unique molecular identifiers. TCRdb used MiXCR to reprocess the PCR reads, holding one entry per CDR3 protein. The table lists some 450,000 distinct CDR3 sequences, approximately 46% of them singletons. The source material was blood. The receptors shown here come from a girl aged 5-17 years with multiple sclerosis.

This clonotype has a handful of counts. J is TRBJ2-5 and V is TRBV5-1, with D perhaps TRBD1 (6 bases). The CDR3 contains 14 residues. Germline CDR1 is SGHRS and CDR2 is YFSETQ. Deletions cut 1 base from V and 3 bases from J, with 10 bases between. The CDR3 here is CASSLSGQEETQYF. The CDR3 coding sequence is TGCGCCAGCAGCTTGTCGGGACAAGAAGAGACCCAGTACTTC. Looking up the rest from reference TRBV5-1 and TRBJ2-5 gives the full variable domain: KAGVTQTPRYLIKTRGQQVTLSCSPISGHRSVSWYQQTPGQGLQFLFEYFSETQRNKGNFPGRFSGRQFSNSRSEMNVSTLELGDSALYLCASSLSGQEETQYFGPGTRLLVL.

In its sample, this clonotype was seen once. This chain joins TRBV6-1 and TRBJ2-5; 7 bases map to TRBD2. The J call is in doubt because the DNA end fits TRBJ2-7 better. Germline CDR1 MNHNS, CDR2 SASEGT. The CDR3 contains 14 residues. The CDR3 sequence is CASSEGLQNYEQYF. CDR3 bases: TGTGCCAGCAGTGAGGGACTACAAAACTACGAGCAGTACTTC.

The J gene is TRBJ2-1, the V gene TRBV28; 10 bases map to TRBD2. With 4 bases clipped from V and 8 bases from J, the junction kept 17 bases outside the gene matches. The CDR3 length is 18 residues. Germline V gene sequence: CDR1 MDHEN, CDR2 SYDVKM. As DNA, the CDR3 is TGTGCCAGCAGTTCGAAAGAGCGTTGGGGACTAGCGAATGATGAGCAGTTCTTC. Amino acids: CASSSKERWGLANDEQFF.

This chain connects TRBV5-5 to TRBJ2-1, with D possibly being TRBD1 or TRBD2 (5 bases each). Germline CDR1 and CDR2: SGHKS and YYEKEE (reference sequence). The V and J ends lost 5 bases and 0 bases respectively, with 15 bases between them. The CDR3 contains 16 residues. For the CDR3, the DNA is TGTGCCAGCAGTGATGACGGGACCTTCTCCTACAATGAGCAGTTCTTC. Protein product: CASSDDGTFSYNEQFF.

In this sample, this clonotype turned up a few times. The chain is built from TRBV6-5 and TRBJ2-1; no reliable D call. Trimming pared 5 bases from V and 1 base from J, leaving 3 bases between. The CDR3 extends over 12 amino acids. Germline V gene sequence: CDR1 MNHEY, CDR2 SVGAGI. Here the CDR3 reads CASSPSYNEQFF. CDR3 DNA: TGTGCCAGCAGTCCATCCTACAATGAGCAGTTCTTC.

The chain recombines TRBV6-1 with TRBJ1-5; D might be TRBD1 (5 bases). CDR1 MNHNS and CDR2 SASEGT come from the germline V gene. The CDR3 is made up of 15 amino acids. Trimming shortened V by 0 bases and J by 7 bases, and 13 bases separated the two germline ends. CDR3 sequence reads: CASSEALAGYQPQHF. CDR3 DNA: TGTGCCAGCAGTGAAGCGCTTGCAGGGTACCAGCCCCAGCATTTT.

The rearrangement uses TRBV20-1 and TRBJ2-6; no clear D gene. This CDR3 is 14 amino acids long. CDR1 is DFQATT, CDR2 SNEGSKA, per germline (reference sequence). Trimming left V 3 bases short and J 2 bases short, with 8 bases between. The CDR3 region is CSASLSTGANVLTF. CDR3 DNA sequence: TGCAGTGCTAGTCTATCGACTGGGGCCAACGTCCTGACTTTC.

About this clonotype itself: Because it lacks the conserved phenylalanine or tryptophan at the end, this CDR3 is likely a read error. The chain recombines TRBV6-5 with TRBJ2-5, with 10 bases that match TRBD2. The germline gives CDR1 MNHEY, CDR2 SVGAGI. The V segment lost 11 bases and the J segment 1 base; nucleotides outside the gene matches: 10. The CDR3 covers 15 residues. DNA for the CDR3: TGTGCCGGCAAACAGAGCGGGAGGGGCCAAGAGACCCAGTACCTC. Translating gives CAGKQSGRGQETQYL.

This clonotype was seen a few times. This chain joins TRBV4-2 and TRBJ1-2; D gene unclear. The CDR3 extends over 11 amino acids. The germline gives CDR1 LGHNA, CDR2 YNFKEQ. V was cut by 0 bases and J by 5 bases, with 1 base left in between. CDR3 DNA sequence: TGTGCCAGCAGCCAAGAGTATGGCTACACCTTC. Protein product: CASSQEYGYTF.

Only a few counts were recorded for this clonotype. The J gene is TRBJ2-1, the V gene TRBV5-1; the match to TRBD2 covers 11 bases. CDR3 length equals 15 residues. Germline loops: CDR1 SGHRS, CDR2 YFSETQ. The junction had 12 bases not matched to a gene; V was cut back by 6 bases and J by 10 bases. The CDR3 reads CASIPGTSGSYEQFF. In DNA, the CDR3 is TGCGCCAGCATTCCCGGGACTAGCGGCTCCTACGAGCAGTTCTTC.

This clonotype came up a few times. A junction end diverges from the germline sequence, so it may reflect a read error. The chain has TRBV20-1 and TRBJ2-5; a possible D gene is TRBD2 (6 bases). Looked up from germline, CDR1 is DFQATT and CDR2 is SNEGSKA (reference sequence). The CDR3 totals 15 residues. For the CDR3, the DNA is TGCGGTGCGGATGCGAAGGGCGGAGGGCAAGAGACCCAGTACTTC. It is translated as CGADAKGGGQETQYF.

The rearrangement uses TRBV10-2 and TRBJ2-5; 7 bases align to TRBD1. The CDR3 runs to 16 residues. Trimming cost V 2 bases and J 11 bases; bases outside gene matches: 17. CDR1 and CDR2 from the germline V gene are WSHSY and SAAADI. CDR3: CASSEPGQLIINEQYF. The CDR3, as DNA: TGCGCCAGCAGTGAGCCGGGACAGCTAATCATCAATGAGCAGTACTTC.

The rearrangement links TRBV11-2 to TRBJ2-1; 10 positions match TRBD2. In germline, CDR1 is SGHAT, CDR2 FQNNGV. V gave up 5 bases and J gave up 3 bases; unmatched junction bases: 7. The CDR3 is 16 residues long. CDR3 residues: CASSLMSSGSYNEQFF. The CDR3 DNA is TGTGCCAGCAGCCTAATGTCTAGCGGGAGCTACAATGAGCAGTTCTTC.

This clonotype occurred a few times. The chain couples TRBV12-3 or TRBV12-4 to TRBJ2-7, with 10 bases identical to TRBD2. The CDR3 is made up of 14 amino acids. V shed 6 bases, J shed 0 bases, and the junction held 2 bases outside the gene matches. The CDR3 spells CASRSSGGSYEQYF. Here the CDR3 DNA reads TGTGCCAGCAGATCTAGCGGGGGCTCCTACGAGCAGTACTTC.

The V gene is TRBV29-1, the J gene TRBJ1-4, with a weak D call TRBD1 (6 bases). The ends were cut back, 7 bases at V and 8 bases at J, with 14 bases in the middle. This CDR3 contains 12 residues. CDR1 and CDR2 (germline): SQVTM, ANQGSEA. As DNA, the CDR3 is TGCAGCGCCGGACAGCCCCAGGAAAAACTGTTTTTT. Protein product: CSAGQPQEKLFF.